This T cell receptor (beta chain) came from a study of cytomegalovirus exposure and HLA in healthy donors. TCRdb's table, derived via immunoSEQ multiplex PCR, lists solely in-frame clones and lacks some. The table lists tens of thousands of clones, around 81% of them singletons. The CDR3 has 14 amino acids. V shed 7 bases, J shed 8 bases, and the junction held 9 bases outside the gene matches. Germline V gives CDR1 MNHEY, CDR2 SVGAGI. Donors came from a validation cohort of about 120 subjects, distinct from the first 666-subject cohort. The specimen sequenced was PBMCs. This TCR was sampled from a man younger than 45 in good health and CMV-seronegative. V usage is TRBV6-5 and J usage is TRBJ2-1, with 9 positions matching TRBD2. The CDR3 loop is CASIRAAGGDEQFF. The CDR3 DNA is TGTGCCAGCATAAGGGCAGCGGGAGGTGATGAGCAGTTCTTC.